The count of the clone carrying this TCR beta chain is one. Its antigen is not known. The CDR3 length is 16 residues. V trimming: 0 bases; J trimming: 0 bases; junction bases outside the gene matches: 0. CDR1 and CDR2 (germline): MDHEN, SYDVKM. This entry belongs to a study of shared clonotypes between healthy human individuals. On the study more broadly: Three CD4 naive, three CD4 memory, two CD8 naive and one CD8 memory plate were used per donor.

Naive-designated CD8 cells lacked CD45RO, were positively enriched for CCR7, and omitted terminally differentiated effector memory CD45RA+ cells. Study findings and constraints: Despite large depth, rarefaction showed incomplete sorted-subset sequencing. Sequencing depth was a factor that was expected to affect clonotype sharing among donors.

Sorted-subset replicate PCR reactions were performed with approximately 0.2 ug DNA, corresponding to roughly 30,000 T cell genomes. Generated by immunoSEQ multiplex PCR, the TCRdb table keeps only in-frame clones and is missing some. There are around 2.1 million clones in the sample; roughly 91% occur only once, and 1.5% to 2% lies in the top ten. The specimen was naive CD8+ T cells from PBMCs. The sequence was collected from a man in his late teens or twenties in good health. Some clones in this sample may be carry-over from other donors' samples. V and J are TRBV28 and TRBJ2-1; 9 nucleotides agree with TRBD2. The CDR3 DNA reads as TGTGCCAGCAGTTTATGGCGGGAGGGCTCCTACAATGAGCAGTTCTTC. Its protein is CASSLWREGSYNEQFF. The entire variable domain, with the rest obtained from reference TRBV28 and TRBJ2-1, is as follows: DVKVTQSSRYLVKRTGEKVFLECVQDMDHENMFWYRQDPGLGLRLIYFSYDVKMKEKGDIPEGYSVSREKKERFSLILESASTNQTSMYLCASSLWREGSYNEQFFGPGTRLTVL.